These 23 T cell receptor beta chains originate from one sample sequenced in a study of CD8+CD57+ T cells in acquired aplastic anemia (dated by TCRdb to 2016 to 2019). Flow cytometry had shown CD8+CD57+ cell expansion in the patients selected for sequencing. The sequencing machine was an Illumina HiSeq 2000. Genomic DNA served as template for TCR beta VDJ combination and CDR3 sequence profiling. TCRdb ran its own pipeline on the public reads, namely fastp trimming at Q25 and MiXCR clone calling, and kept in-frame beta chains. Records with the same CDR3 protein are collapsed into one entry carrying the most frequent genes and DNA. Counted in this sample were just over 450,000 distinct CDR3 sequences; approximately 32% of them appeared once. Under 0.95% of the sample goes to the ten largest clones. Sequenced: sorted CD4+, CD8+, or CD8+CD57+ T cells (not recorded which) from PBMCs. The receptors here all came from a human donor with aplastic anemia.

This clonotype occurred many times. The CDR3 bases are TGTGCCAGCAGTGATTCGCGGAGAGGTGGCTACGAGCAGTACTTC. Protein: CASSDSRRGGYEQYF. This chain uses TRBV25-1 with TRBJ2-7; D is ambiguous. Trimming left V 3 bases short and J 3 bases short, with 15 bases between. The CDR3 loop spans 15 amino acids. Germline V lookup: CDR1 MGHDK, CDR2 SYGVNS.

The sample holds a few counts of this clonotype. V and J are TRBV20-1 and TRBJ1-1; TRBD1 might be the D (5 bases). The CDR3 runs to 14 residues. Between the trimmed V and J ends, which lost 2 bases and 1 base, there was a span of 11 bases. CDR1 is DFQATT, CDR2 SNEGSKA, per germline (reference sequence). The DNA of the CDR3 is TGCAGTGCTAGACCCGGGGCTACGAACACTGAAGCTTTCTTT. Protein sequence: CSARPGATNTEAFF.

There are many counts of this clonotype. The chain carries TRBV25-1 and TRBJ1-1; tentative D call: TRBD1 (5 bases). The CDR3 length is 17 residues. V was pared by 0 bases and J by 2 bases, with 16 bases between. Germline lookup yields CDR1 MGHDK and CDR2 SYGVNS. The CDR3 loop reads CASSEYQGKGPNTEAFF. The CDR3 region has the DNA TGTGCCAGCAGTGAATACCAGGGTAAAGGGCCTAACACTGAAGCTTTCTTT. Complete variable domain (other parts from reference TRBV25-1 and TRBJ1-1): EADIYQTPRYLVIGTGKKITLECSQTMGHDKMYWYQQDPGMELHLIHYSYGVNSTEKGDLSSESTVSRIRTEHFPLTLESARPSHTSQYLCASSEYQGKGPNTEAFFGQGTRLTVV.

In its sample, this clonotype was seen a few times. In nucleotides, the CDR3 is TGTGCCAGTAGTATAGGGCCAAGATCAGAAGCTTTCTTT. It yields the protein CASSIGPRSEAFF. The chain joins TRBV19 to TRBJ1-1; D gene ambiguous. The CDR3 consists of 13 residues. Germline CDR1 is LNHDA and CDR2 is SQIVND (reference sequence). Trimming cost V 1 base and J 8 bases, with 11 bases left between them.

This clonotype has at least ten counts. V gene TRBV10-3 combines with J gene TRBJ1-6; 7 bases are shared with TRBD1. Losses at the gene ends were 2 bases for V and 9 bases for J; bases not matched to a gene: 4. This CDR3 comprises 14 residues. Germline V gene lookup returns CDR1 ENHRY and CDR2 SYGVKD. The CDR3 reads CAISEEGAFSPLHF. The CDR3 coding sequence is TGTGCCATCAGTGAGGAGGGGGCCTTTTCACCCCTCCACTTT.

Only a few counts were recorded for this clonotype. The chain recombines TRBV11-1 with TRBJ2-2; D is perhaps TRBD1 or TRBD2 (5 bases each). The V end lost 6 bases, the J end lost 2 bases, and 19 bases lay between the germline ends. Germline CDR1 reads SGHAT; CDR2 reads FQDESV (reference sequence). This CDR3 contains 17 residues. Here the CDR3 reads CASRRMLRDRNTGELFF. In DNA, the CDR3 is TGTGCCAGCAGACGCATGCTACGGGACCGAAACACCGGGGAGCTGTTTTTT.

This clonotype was counted only a few times. This sequence joins TRBV12-3 or TRBV12-4 and TRBJ2-7, with D perhaps matching TRBD1 (6 bases). CDR3 size: 15 residues. V lost 1 base and J 3 bases, leaving 13 bases between the germline ends. CDR3 residues: CASSLVLDSFYEQYF. As DNA, the CDR3 is TGTGCCAGCAGTTTAGTTCTGGACAGCTTCTACGAGCAGTACTTC.

This sequence joins TRBV5-1 and TRBJ2-7; 12 bases agree with TRBD1. CDR1 and CDR2 from the germline V gene are SGHRS and YFSETQ. The ends lost 1 base at V and 5 bases at J; junction bases unmatched: 7. The CDR3 contains 16 residues. The CDR3 here is CASSLSPGQGANEQYF. The DNA for the CDR3 is TGCGCCAGCAGCTTGAGTCCGGGACAGGGGGCCAACGAGCAGTACTTC.

There are many counts of this clonotype. The chain uses TRBV29-1 and TRBJ1-2; 10 bases map to TRBD1. V trimming: 6 bases; J trimming: 7 bases; junction bases outside the gene matches: 11. CDR1 is SQVTM and CDR2 is ANQGSEA in the germline V gene. This CDR3 is built from 14 residues. CDR3 nucleotides: TGCAGCGTCGCGACCGGGACAGGGGTTCCTGGCTACACCTTC. This gives the protein CSVATGTGVPGYTF. Based on the CDR3 plus reference TRBV29-1 and TRBJ1-2, the full variable domain is SAVISQKPSRDICQRGTSLTIQCQVDSQVTMMFWYRQQPGQSLTLIATANQGSEATYESGFVIDKFPISRPNLTFSTLTVSNMSPEDSSIYLCSVATGTGVPGYTFGSGTRLTVV.

The chain uses TRBV25-1 and TRBJ2-7, with 8 bases lining up with TRBD1. The CDR3 has 14 amino acids. The V segment lost 6 bases and the J segment 4 bases; nucleotides outside the gene matches: 8. CDR1 is MGHDK, CDR2 SYGVNS, per germline. CDR3 residues: CASSSGQGGYEQYF. In DNA, the CDR3 is TGTGCCAGCAGCTCCGGACAGGGCGGATACGAGCAGTACTTC.

This chain links TRBV3-1 with TRBJ2-7; D is unclear. Trimming cost V 1 base and J 2 bases, with 12 bases left between them. This CDR3 is 15 amino acids long. CDR1 LGHDT and CDR2 YNNKEL come from the germline V gene (reference sequence). CDR3 protein: CASSQGPITTYEQYF. The CDR3 nucleotides read TGTGCCAGCAGCCAAGGTCCCATTACCACCTACGAGCAGTACTTC.

This clonotype came up many times. The chain employs TRBV29-1 and TRBJ2-7, with a tentative D call TRBD2 (5 bases). The CDR3 contains 13 residues. Trimming took off 7 bases at V and 5 bases at J, with 18 bases between the two ends. Germline V lookup: CDR1 SQVTM, CDR2 ANQGSEA. As DNA, the CDR3 is TGCAGCGCTAAGGGCCAGAGGGTCCACGAGCAGTACTTC. It codes for CSAKGQRVHEQYF.

Turning to this clonotype: One end of the junction is discordant with germline, which a read error may explain. J is TRBJ1-6 and V is TRBV10-3; TRBD1 is a possible D gene (5 bases). The CDR3 sequence is 9 residues long. Germline lookup yields CDR1 ENHRY and CDR2 SYGVKD. The chain's CDR3 is CAISEYSGF. The CDR3 nucleotides read TGTGCCATCAGTGAGTACTCAGGGTTT.

This clonotype was counted many times. V usage is TRBV7-9 and J usage is TRBJ1-2; D gene ambiguous. The germline V and J ends were trimmed by 1 base and 5 bases, with 11 bases remaining between them. The germline gives CDR1 SEHNR, CDR2 FQNEAQ (reference sequence). The CDR3 has 14 amino acids. The CDR3 sequence: CASSLDYRPYGYTF. The CDR3 DNA follows: TGTGCCAGCAGCTTAGATTATCGGCCTTATGGCTACACCTTC.

This clonotype was counted many times. The chain recombines TRBV5-6 with TRBJ2-7; the D gene is possibly TRBD1 (6 bases). Germline loops: CDR1 SGHDT, CDR2 YYEEEE. Trimming removed 4 bases at V and 5 bases at J, with 10 bases between. The CDR3 consists of 12 residues. This chain's CDR3 is CASSPGTHEQYF. CDR3 DNA sequence: TGTGCCAGCAGCCCTGGGACACACGAGCAGTACTTC.

This clonotype was found many times. This chain joins TRBV5-1 and TRBJ2-7, with 9 positions matching TRBD1. Germline V gives CDR1 SGHRS, CDR2 YFSETQ. The CDR3 consists of 15 residues. V dropped 0 bases and J dropped 0; count of bases not matched to a gene: 1. CDR3 loop: CASSLVTGGSYEQYF. The CDR3 DNA follows: TGCGCCAGCAGCTTGGTGACAGGGGGCTCCTACGAGCAGTACTTC.

The chain links TRBV29-1 to TRBJ1-5; no clear D gene. CDR1 SQVTM and CDR2 ANQGSEA come from the germline V gene. V was trimmed by 7 bases and J by 5 bases, leaving 9 bases between them. This CDR3 region has 11 residues. CDR3 region: CSAGLDQPQHF. Here the CDR3 DNA reads TGCAGCGCTGGACTAGATCAGCCCCAGCATTTT. The complete variable domain, with remaining parts taken from reference TRBV29-1 and TRBJ1-5, reads SAVISQKPSRDICQRGTSLTIQCQVDSQVTMMFWYRQQPGQSLTLIATANQGSEATYESGFVIDKFPISRPNLTFSTLTVSNMSPEDSSIYLCSAGLDQPQHFGDGTRLSIL.

The rearrangement links TRBV6-2 or TRBV6-3 to TRBJ2-2; TRBD2 matches at 7 bases. This CDR3 spans 12 amino acids. After removal of 9 bases from V and 5 bases from J, the junction contained 3 bases not matched to a gene. CDR1 is MNHEY and CDR2 is SVGEGT in the germline V gene. The CDR3 loop reads CASTRGTGELFF. CDR3 coding DNA: TGTGCCAGTACGCGGGGGACCGGGGAGCTGTTTTTT.

In its sample, this clonotype was seen many times. A read error may account for a junction end that differs from germline. V usage is TRBV7-7 and J usage is TRBJ2-7; D is uncertain. Germline CDR1 reads SSHAT; CDR2 reads FNYEAQ (reference sequence). The CDR3 is 14 amino acids. CDR3 in amino acids: CASSLGRSSHEQYF. Written as DNA, the CDR3 is TGTGCTAGCAGCTTGGGCAGGTCGTCGCACGAGCAGTACTTC.

This clonotype was seen ten or more times. CDR3 sequence reads: CSATSRPNSPLHF. The CDR3 DNA reads as TGCAGTGCTACGTCCAGGCCAAATTCACCCCTCCACTTT. The chain links TRBV20-1 to TRBJ1-6; no clear D. The CDR3 is made up of 13 amino acids. The V gene lost 4 bases and the J gene lost 7 bases, with 11 bases spanning the gap. The germline gives CDR1 DFQATT, CDR2 SNEGSKA (reference sequence).

The rearrangement joins TRBV5-1 to TRBJ1-1; a possible D gene is TRBD1 (6 bases). The germline V gene encodes CDR1 SGHRS and CDR2 YFSETQ. V gave up 2 bases and J gave up 7 bases, with 15 bases separating them. CDR3 size: 14 residues. The DNA of the CDR3 is TGCGCCAGCAGCTTACAGGGCCGAACGGGTGAAGCTTTCTTT. Translation: CASSLQGRTGEAFF.

This clonotype was recorded a few times. The rearrangement uses TRBV2 and TRBJ2-5; TRBD1 agrees at 9 bases. Germline loops: CDR1 SNHLY, CDR2 FYNNEI. V dropped 3 bases and J dropped 7; count of bases not matched to a gene: 3. The CDR3 is made up of 13 amino acids. The CDR3 nucleotides are TGTGCCAGCAGTGATAAGGACAGGGGGACCCAGTACTTC. This translates into CASSDKDRGTQYF.

This clonotype was observed many times. The J gene is TRBJ2-1, the V gene TRBV7-2; 11 bases are a match to TRBD1. CDR1 is SGHTA, CDR2 FQGNSA, per germline. This CDR3 has 16 amino acids. J lost 4 bases, V lost 4 bases, and 6 bases had no gene match. The CDR3 DNA reads TGTGCCAGCAGCTCCCGAGGGACAGGGGGGTACAATGAGCAGTTCTTC. Amino acids: CASSSRGTGGYNEQFF.